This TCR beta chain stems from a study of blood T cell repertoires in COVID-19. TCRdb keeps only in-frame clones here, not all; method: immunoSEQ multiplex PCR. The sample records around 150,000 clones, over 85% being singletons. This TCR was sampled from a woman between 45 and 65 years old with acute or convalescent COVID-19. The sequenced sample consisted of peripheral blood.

CDR3 nucleotides: TGTGCCAGCAGCCCGGGCAGGGTGAGGCAAGAGACCCAGTACTTC. Its translation is CASSPGRVRQETQYF. The chain is built from TRBV5-8 and TRBJ2-5; a possible D gene is TRBD1 (5 bases). The V and J ends lost 4 bases and 2 bases respectively, with 15 bases between them. This CDR3 is 15 amino acids long. Germline CDR1 SGHTS, CDR2 YDEGEE.